Below, one T cell receptor beta chain is given with its context. The data were obtained in a study of T cell responses to AZD1222 COVID-19 vaccine. Study in general: Combined were second doses at about 4 or about 12 weeks.

This CDR3 has 12 amino acids. Trimming cost V 5 bases and J 6 bases; bases outside gene matches: 4. Germline V CDR1 and CDR2: SQVTM, ANQGSEA. The assay was immunoSEQ multiplex PCR, and TCRdb's table has in-frame clones only and misses some. The sample has under 80,000 clones, approximately 81% seen once. The TCR comes from an adult in good health. Sequences were derived from peripheral blood, sampled on day 0 of AZD1222 vaccination. J is TRBJ2-7 and V is TRBV29-1, with TRBD1 identical over 10 bases. In DNA form, the CDR3 reads TGCAGCGTTACCCGGACAGGGGGCGAGCAGTACTTC. Protein product: CSVTRTGGEQYF.